The 4 T cell receptor beta chains presented below share a single source sample, sequenced in a study of T cells after yellow fever vaccination (dated by TCRdb to about 2019). The treatment or condition label here, explained by the study, means: live attenuated yellow fever vaccine strain. Libraries were prepared through 5' RACE. Sequenced using an Illumina NovaSeq 6000. In-frame beta chains were kept once TCRdb had trimmed the public reads at Q25 with fastp and called clones with MiXCR. Every CDR3 protein is listed once, alongside the most common genes and DNA of its rows. The sample yields a few hundred thousand distinct CDR3 sequences; roughly 4.3% were counted once. The ten largest make up more than 20% of the sample. The source material was PBMCs, sampled 5 days after the yellow fever booster vaccination. These receptors all come from a man in his late teens or twenties who received the YFV17D yellow fever vaccine.

This clonotype was detected only a few times. J is TRBJ2-2 and V is TRBV3-1; a possible D gene is TRBD1 (5 bases). Germline assignment: CDR1 LGHDT and CDR2 YNNKEL (reference sequence). The V end was cut by 6 bases, the J end by 1 base, with 9 bases between. The CDR3 length is 14 residues. This CDR3 is CASRKTGNTGELFF. CDR3 coding DNA: TGTGCCAGCAGGAAAACAGGGAACACCGGGGAGCTGTTTTTT.

The sample holds many counts of this clonotype. The chain couples TRBV7-8 to TRBJ2-3, with no clear D. The length of the CDR3 is 14 residues. From germline, CDR1 is SGHVS and CDR2 FQNEAQ. Trimming removed 5 bases from V and 1 base from J, with 10 bases in between. CDR3 sequence reads: CASSPGGRTDTQYF. The CDR3 DNA reads TGTGCCAGCAGCCCCGGTGGACGCACAGATACGCAGTATTTT.

This chain joins TRBV5-4 and TRBJ2-3, with 7 bases aligning to TRBD2. J was trimmed by 0 bases and V by 0 bases; bases with no gene match: 7. This CDR3 has 17 amino acids. Germline CDR1 and CDR2: SGHNT and YYREEE (reference sequence). The DNA for the CDR3 is TGTGCCAGCAGCTTGGCAAGGGAGGGAGGGAGCACAGATACGCAGTATTTT. As protein: CASSLAREGGSTDTQYF.

Only a few counts were recorded for this clonotype. V and J are TRBV4-3 and TRBJ2-2; TRBD1 aligns across 7 bases. The CDR3 length is 17 residues. J was trimmed by 5 bases and V by 0 bases; bases with no gene match: 9. Germline-derived CDR1 and CDR2 are LGHNA and YSLEER. CDR3: CASSQENYRGRTGELFF. The CDR3, as DNA: TGCGCCAGCAGCCAAGAAAATTACAGGGGAAGGACCGGGGAGCTGTTTTTT.